The 6 T cell receptor beta chains reported below all come from one sample, sequenced in a study of T-cell reconstitution after alpha-beta-depleted transplantation in children (dated by TCRdb to the mid-2010s). The library was obtained by PCR. The listed sequencing device is Illumina HiSeq 2500. Molecular barcoding was employed in the preparation of TCR libraries, with unique molecular identifiers being used to normalize TCRbeta repertoire quantification. The public reads were quality trimmed at Q25 with fastp and then assembled into clones with MiXCR by TCRdb, keeping productive beta chains. Rows with one shared CDR3 protein collapse into an entry with the most common genes and DNA. The sample table holds 130,000 or so distinct CDR3 sequences, of which about 9.6% were seen once. The ten largest clonotypes hold about 25% of the sample. The meaning of the sample's treatment or condition label: allogeneic hematopoietic cell transplantation with graft depleted of TCRalphabeta T cells and CD19 B cells.

The starting material was PBMCs, mostly from graft donor cells, obtained 180 days after TCRalphabeta/CD19-depleted stem cell transplant. The receptor source for this set is a girl under three years old who had a stem cell transplant for combined immunodeficiency, so the T cells may come from the graft donor.

This clonotype was observed a few times. The rearrangement joins TRBV7-2 to TRBJ2-5, with TRBD1 identical over 7 bases. The CDR3 sequence is 15 residues long. J gave up 3 bases and V 0 bases, and 4 bases lay outside the gene matches. Germline V gene data show CDR1 as SGHTA and CDR2 as FQGNSA. The chain's CDR3 is CASSLAWDSKETQYF. The CDR3 coding sequence is TGTGCCAGCAGCTTAGCGTGGGACAGTAAAGAGACCCAGTACTTC. The complete variable domain, with remaining parts taken from reference TRBV7-2 and TRBJ2-5, reads GAGVSQSPSNKVTEKGKDVELRCDPISGHTALYWYRQSLGQGLEFLIYFQGNSAPDKSGLPSDRFSAERTGGSVSTLTIQRTQQEDSAVYLCASSLAWDSKETQYFGPGTRLLVL.

This clonotype was picked up many times. This chain connects TRBV5-1 to TRBJ1-2; D is undetermined. V lost 2 bases and J lost 0, with 11 bases in between. CDR3 length: 15 residues. Germline V lookup: CDR1 SGHRS, CDR2 YFSETQ. The CDR3 loop reads CASSFSRPANYGYTF. CDR3 sequence (DNA): TGCGCCAGCAGCTTCAGCCGACCTGCTAACTATGGCTACACCTTC.

This clonotype was seen only a few times. CDR3 DNA sequence: TGTGCCAGCGCTTGGGGGACAGGTATCAATCAGCCCCAGCATTTT. Encoded protein: CASAWGTGINQPQHF. The V call is TRBV12-3 or TRBV12-4, the J call TRBJ1-5; 8 bases are a match to TRBD1. CDR3 length equals 15 residues. The V and J ends lost 8 bases and 3 bases, in that order; junction bases with no gene match: 9.

V usage is TRBV29-1 and J usage is TRBJ1-2, with a possible D match to TRBD1 (5 bases). Looked up from germline, CDR1 is SQVTM and CDR2 is ANQGSEA. The length of the CDR3 is 13 residues. V was clipped by 2 bases and J by 4 bases, with 11 bases between them. Here the CDR3 DNA reads TGCAGCGTTGAAAGGGGCCCCTTCTATGGCTACACCTTC. Residues: CSVERGPFYGYTF.

The chain uses TRBV20-1 and TRBJ1-5; the match to TRBD1 covers 7 bases. This CDR3 has 15 amino acids. Germline CDR1 and CDR2: DFQATT and SNEGSKA (reference sequence). The J segment lost 4 bases and the V segment lost 4 bases, leaving 10 bases of the junction unmatched. The chain's CDR3 is CSAKRPGQLNQPQHF. The CDR3 bases are TGCAGTGCTAAAAGACCGGGACAGCTAAATCAGCCCCAGCATTTT.

This sequence joins TRBV7-8 and TRBJ2-3; D not certain. Trimming pared 5 bases from V and 1 base from J, leaving 16 bases between. The CDR3 runs 16 residues. Germline V gene sequence: CDR1 SGHVS, CDR2 FQNEAQ. CDR3 sequence reads: CASSRLTALGTDTQYF. CDR3 DNA sequence: TGTGCCAGCAGCCGGTTAACAGCGTTAGGCACAGATACGCAGTATTTT.